The T cell receptor (beta chain) under discussion was sequenced for a study of identical twins. Trimming took 3 bases from V and 4 from J, leaving 13 bases between them. Germline V gene sequence: CDR1 SGHTA, CDR2 FQGTGA. This CDR3 comprises 15 residues. On this clonotype itself: The antigen is not known.

Broader study findings: Clonotypes of the beta chain that were abundant in cord blood carried fewer insertions (memory repertoires showed none).

TCRdb fed the 5' RACE reads into MiXCR, producing one record per CDR3 protein. The data contain hundreds of thousands of distinct CDR3 sequences, roughly 8.6% of them singletons. This same sample was also part of a study on yellow fever vaccine responses in identical twins.

Sequencing was performed on CD8+ T cells sorted from blood. The clonotype was recovered from a woman aged 18-35 years in good health. This sequence joins TRBV7-3 and TRBJ2-1; D perhaps matches TRBD2 (5 bases). The CDR3 spells CASSFSSSPYNEQFF. The CDR3 nucleotides are TGTGCCAGCAGCTTTTCTAGCTCACCTTACAATGAGCAGTTCTTC.